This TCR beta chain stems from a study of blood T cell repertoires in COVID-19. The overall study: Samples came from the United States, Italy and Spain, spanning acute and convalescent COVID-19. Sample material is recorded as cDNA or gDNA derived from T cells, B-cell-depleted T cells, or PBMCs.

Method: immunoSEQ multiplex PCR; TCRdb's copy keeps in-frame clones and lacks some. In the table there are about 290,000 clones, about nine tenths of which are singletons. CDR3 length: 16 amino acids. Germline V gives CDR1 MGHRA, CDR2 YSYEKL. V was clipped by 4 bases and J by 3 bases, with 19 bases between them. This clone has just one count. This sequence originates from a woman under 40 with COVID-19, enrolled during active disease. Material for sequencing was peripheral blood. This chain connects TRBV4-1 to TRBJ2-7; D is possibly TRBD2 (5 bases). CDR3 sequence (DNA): TGCGCCAGCAGCCGTGTCACCTATCCGGGAAACTACGAGCAGTACTTC. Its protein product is CASSRVTYPGNYEQYF.